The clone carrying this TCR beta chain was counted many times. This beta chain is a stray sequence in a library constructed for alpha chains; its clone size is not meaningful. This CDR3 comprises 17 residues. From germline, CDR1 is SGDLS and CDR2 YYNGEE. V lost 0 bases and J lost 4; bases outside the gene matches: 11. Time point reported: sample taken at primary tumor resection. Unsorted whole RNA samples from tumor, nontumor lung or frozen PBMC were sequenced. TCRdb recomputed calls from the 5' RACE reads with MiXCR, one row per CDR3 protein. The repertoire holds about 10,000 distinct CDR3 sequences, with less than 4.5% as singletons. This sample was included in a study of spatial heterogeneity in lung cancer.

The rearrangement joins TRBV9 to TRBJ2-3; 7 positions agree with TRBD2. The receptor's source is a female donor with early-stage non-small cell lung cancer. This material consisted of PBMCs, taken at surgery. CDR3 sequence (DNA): TGTGCCAGCAGCGTAGCGGGGGGACTTTCAGCCTCAGATACGCAGTATTTT. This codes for CASSVAGGLSASDTQYF. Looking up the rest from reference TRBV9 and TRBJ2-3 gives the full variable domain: DSGVTQTPKHLITATGQRVTLRCSPRSGDLSVYWYQQSLDQGLQFLIQYYNGEERAKGNILERFSAQQFPDLHSELNLSSLELGDSALYFCASSVAGGLSASDTQYFGPGTRLTVL.